These 23 T cell receptor beta chains were all obtained from the same sample, sequenced in a study of blood T cell repertoires in COVID-19. Clones were sequenced by immunoSEQ multiplex PCR, and TCRdb holds only the in-frame ones, with some missing. This table holds about 92,000 clones, 90% to 95% found once. Sequenced: peripheral blood. The receptors stem from a human donor with active COVID-19. The donor label of this sample is uncertain.

V gene TRBV25-1 combines with J gene TRBJ2-1, with TRBD2 identical over 8 bases. Looked up from germline, CDR1 is MGHDK and CDR2 is SYGVNS. Trimming removed 8 bases from V and 0 bases from J; junction bases left unmatched: 9. This CDR3 comprises 16 residues. DNA of the CDR3: TGTGCCAGCGTTAGTGAGCGGGGGAGCTCCTACAATGAGCAGTTCTTC. Amino acids: CASVSERGSSYNEQFF.

J is TRBJ2-7 and V is TRBV5-6; 7 nucleotides match TRBD1. The germline V gene has CDR1 SGHDT and CDR2 YYEEEE. The V gene end was trimmed by 3 bases and the J gene end by 2 bases; junction bases not matched to a gene: 8. CDR3 length: 15 residues. CDR3 in amino acids: CASSSPGQVPYEQYF. As DNA, the CDR3 is TGTGCCAGCAGCTCCCCCGGACAGGTTCCCTACGAGCAGTACTTC.

This clone came up once. The chain joins TRBV11-1 to TRBJ2-1; D ambiguous. CDR1 is SGHAT and CDR2 is FQDESV in the germline V gene (reference sequence). Trimming took 1 base from V and 8 from J, leaving 12 bases between them. This CDR3 region has 14 residues. CDR3 DNA sequence: TGTGCCAGCAGCTTAGTGGCCCCCCGGGATGAGCAGTTCTTC. It specifies CASSLVAPRDEQFF. Filled out from reference TRBV11-1 and TRBJ2-1, the complete variable domain reads EAEVAQSPRYKITEKSQAVAFWCDPISGHATLYWYRQILGQGPELLVQFQDESVVDDSQLPKDRFSAERLKGVDSTLKIQPAELGDSAMYLCASSLVAPRDEQFFGPGTRLTVL.

The V gene is TRBV2, the J gene TRBJ2-5; tentatively, D is TRBD2 (5 bases). CDR3 length: 15 residues. V was cut by 3 bases and J by 1 base, with 12 bases left in between. The germline gives CDR1 SNHLY, CDR2 FYNNEI. This CDR3 is CASSDWERIQETQYF. The CDR3 DNA is TGTGCCAGCAGTGATTGGGAGCGGATCCAAGAGACCCAGTACTTC.

A single count supports this clone. V is TRBV6-5 and J is TRBJ1-3; TRBD1 aligns across 9 bases. V was clipped by 10 bases and J by 4 bases; unmatched bases: 5. Germline V gives CDR1 MNHEY, CDR2 SVGAGI. The CDR3 extends over 13 amino acids. CDR3 region: CATDRGEGNTIYF. CDR3 DNA sequence: TGTGCCACCGACAGGGGGGAAGGAAACACCATATATTTT.

This CDR3 is CASSIDWPTEGNQPQHF. CDR3 bases: TGTGCCAGTAGTATAGATTGGCCCACGGAGGGCAATCAGCCCCAGCATTTT. V and J are TRBV19 and TRBJ1-5, with D hard to call. Germline V lookup: CDR1 LNHDA, CDR2 SQIVND (reference sequence). The CDR3 extends over 17 amino acids. The V and J ends lost 0 bases and 2 bases respectively, with 14 bases between them.

This clone was seen more than once but under ten times. The chain is built from TRBV12-5 and TRBJ2-3, with D maybe TRBD2 (5 bases). The V end lost 3 bases, the J end lost 2 bases, and 9 bases lay between the germline ends. The CDR3 is 14 amino acids. Germline-derived CDR1 and CDR2 are LGHNT and FRNRAP. The CDR3 sequence is CASGFGGYTDTQYF. The CDR3 bases are TGTGCTAGTGGTTTTGGCGGGTACACAGATACGCAGTATTTT.

The J gene is TRBJ1-5, the V gene TRBV19; D might be TRBD1 (6 bases). The CDR3 extends over 17 amino acids. Trimming took 3 bases from V and 7 from J, leaving 22 bases between them. Looked up from germline, CDR1 is LNHDA and CDR2 is SQIVND (reference sequence). CDR3 sequence reads: CASSIAAGVGANQPQHF. CDR3 DNA: TGTGCCAGTAGTATTGCTGCAGGGGTCGGGGCAAACCAGCCCCAGCATTTT.

The V and J genes are TRBV19 and TRBJ2-1, with D possibly being TRBD1 (5 bases). The CDR3 extends over 15 amino acids. V lost 4 bases to trimming and J lost 0 bases, with 10 bases between them. CDR1 and CDR2 (germline): LNHDA, SQIVND (reference sequence). As DNA, the CDR3 is TGTGCCAGTAGTACAGGGCGGTACTCCTACAATGAGCAGTTCTTC. It is translated as CASSTGRYSYNEQFF.

The chain links TRBV27 to TRBJ1-3, with D hard to call. Trimming took 0 bases from V and 3 from J, leaving 9 bases between them. This CDR3 spans 15 amino acids. Germline CDR1 reads MNHEY; CDR2 reads SMNVEV (reference sequence). The CDR3 loop is CASSLSAGSGNTIYF. For the CDR3, the DNA is TGTGCCAGCAGTTTATCGGCGGGGAGTGGAAACACCATATATTTT.

This clone has a single count. V usage is TRBV7-2 and J usage is TRBJ1-1; 8 bases agree with TRBD1. The V gene's germline CDR1 is SGHTA and CDR2 FQGNSA. Losses at the gene ends were 3 bases for V and 6 bases for J; bases not matched to a gene: 6. The CDR3 sequence is 14 residues long. For the CDR3, the DNA is TGTGCCAGCAGCTTTGGGACAGGTTGGCCTGAAGCTTTCTTT. This codes for CASSFGTGWPEAFF.

The CDR3, as DNA: TGTGCCAGCAGCCAGGCCGGGACAGGGGAAGGTAATGAGCAGTTCTTC. This translates into CASSQAGTGEGNEQFF. The V and J genes are TRBV3-1 (or the pseudogene TRBV3-2) and TRBJ2-1; TRBD1 agrees at 10 bases. Germline CDR1 and CDR2: LGHDT and YNNKEL (reference sequence). Germline trimming cut 3 bases from V and 7 bases from J; bases unmatched to any gene: 9. This CDR3 region has 16 residues.

The chain links TRBV7-6 to TRBJ2-5; 14 bases fit TRBD2. The CDR3 totals 16 residues. The V gene's germline CDR1 is SGHVS and CDR2 FNYEAQ. V shed 1 base, J shed 5 bases, and the junction held 3 bases outside the gene matches. CDR3 region: CASSLETSGGEETQYF. CDR3 sequence (DNA): TGTGCCAGCAGCTTAGAGACTAGCGGGGGGGAGGAGACCCAGTACTTC.

This rearrangement joins TRBV27 to TRBJ1-2; D might be TRBD1 (5 bases). The ends were cut back, 7 bases at V and 4 bases at J, with 16 bases in the middle. Germline CDR1 and CDR2: MNHEY and SMNVEV (reference sequence). This CDR3 region has 14 residues. CDR3 DNA: TGTGCCAGCACCCCCTCGGGGGGGACCTATGGCTACACCTTC. Translation: CASTPSGGTYGYTF.

This clone was counted once. V is TRBV4-3 and J is TRBJ2-2; a weak D match, TRBD1 (6 bases). The germline V gene has CDR1 LGHNA and CDR2 YSLEER. The CDR3 loop spans 16 amino acids. Trimming removed 1 base at V and 5 bases at J, with 14 bases between. The CDR3 DNA sequence: TGCGCCAGCAGCCAAGCCCCGCAGGGGTGGACCGGGGAGCTGTTTTTT. Translation: CASSQAPQGWTGELFF.

The chain has TRBV2 and TRBJ1-4; D gene unclear. V was pared by 3 bases and J by 8 bases, with 16 bases between. From germline, CDR1 is SNHLY and CDR2 FYNNEI. The CDR3 totals 15 residues. The CDR3: CASSDFSGSKEKLFF. DNA of the CDR3: TGTGCCAGCAGTGATTTCTCAGGTAGTAAGGAAAAACTGTTTTTT.

The V and J genes are TRBV14 and TRBJ1-1; TRBD1 aligns across 7 bases. Trimming at V came to 6 bases and at J to 4 bases, leaving 8 bases not matched to a gene. Germline lookup yields CDR1 SGHDN and CDR2 FVKESK. This CDR3 has 14 residues. This chain's CDR3 is CASSSGGSGTEAFF. CDR3 bases: TGTGCCAGCAGTTCAGGGGGTTCGGGCACTGAAGCTTTCTTT.

V gene TRBV2 combines with J gene TRBJ1-6; 7 nucleotides match TRBD1. J gave up 8 bases and V 4 bases, and 8 bases lay outside the gene matches. CDR3 length: 15 residues. Germline loops: CDR1 SNHLY, CDR2 FYNNEI. The CDR3 loop reads CASSGARGHYSPLHF. The CDR3 DNA reads TGTGCCAGCAGTGGGGCGAGGGGGCATTATTCACCCCTCCACTTT.

The chain is built from TRBV19 and TRBJ2-5; 15 positions match TRBD2. CDR3 length: 17 residues. Per the germline V gene, CDR1 is LNHDA and CDR2 is SQIVND (reference sequence). Unmatched junction bases numbered 5, after V lost 5 bases and J lost 1 base. The CDR3: CASSDRGLAGGQETQYF. DNA of the CDR3: TGTGCCAGTAGTGATAGGGGACTAGCGGGGGGCCAAGAGACCCAGTACTTC.

This chain links TRBV10-2 with TRBJ2-1, with TRBD2 matching 10 bases. The CDR3 is 19 residues long. Trimming took 5 bases from V and 6 from J; bases not matched to a gene: 19. CDR1 WSHSY and CDR2 SAAADI come from the germline V gene. DNA of the CDR3: TGCGCCAGCAGTCAAGCGGGGGGGCCTCTGTCTCGCCCTTTCAATGAGCAGTTCTTC. It is translated as CASSQAGGPLSRPFNEQFF.

This clone was found once. The chain joins TRBV10-2 to TRBJ1-5; D is unresolved. The CDR3 is 14 residues long. Germline V gives CDR1 WSHSY, CDR2 SAAADI. V was trimmed by 0 bases and J by 4 bases, leaving 7 bases between them. The chain's CDR3 is CASSESSENQPQHF. CDR3 coding DNA: TGCGCCAGCAGTGAGTCCAGCGAGAATCAGCCCCAGCATTTT.

The chain links TRBV11-1 to TRBJ2-2; tentative D call: TRBD2 (5 bases). Germline CDR1 reads SGHAT; CDR2 reads FQDESV (reference sequence). This CDR3 contains 14 residues. V was trimmed by 3 bases and J by 1 base, leaving 6 bases between them. The chain's CDR3 is CASSLDLNTGELFF. DNA of the CDR3: TGTGCCAGCAGCTTGGACTTGAACACCGGGGAGCTGTTTTTT.

This chain joins TRBV5-1 and TRBJ1-2; no definite D call. Germline V lookup: CDR1 SGHRS, CDR2 YFSETQ. V gave up 1 base and J gave up 0 bases, with 4 bases separating them. This CDR3 comprises 13 residues. The CDR3 sequence: CASSLTANYGYTF. DNA for the CDR3: TGCGCCAGCAGCTTGACTGCTAACTATGGCTACACCTTC.